Sequencing of this TCR beta chain was carried out in a study of T cells in Graves' hyperthyroidism and ophthalmopathy. General observations from the study: The model predicted ophthalmopathy a median around seven months before onset. Among clonotypes expanded in thyroid above 0.001, most were also found in blood.

Amplified regions were TCR beta CDR3 sequences from RNA transcripts. The HTBI primer set was used in a first-round RT-PCR of the TCR CDR3. TCRdb re-called the multiplex PCR reads with MiXCR, one entry per CDR3 protein. This sample has about 370,000 distinct CDR3 sequences, with roughly 15% found just once. This clonotype came up many times. The target antigen is unknown. The CDR3 contains 14 residues. Trimming took 8 bases from V and 1 from J; bases not matched to a gene: 4. Per the germline V gene, CDR1 is ENHRY and CDR2 is SYGVKD. For the diagnoses, clinical symptoms, serum thyroxine and TRAb, thyroid ultrasound and orbital computed tomography were used.

The sequenced sample consisted of blood. The receptor comes from a woman aged 55-70 years with Graves' ophthalmopathy. This sequence joins TRBV10-3 and TRBJ2-1, with TRBD1 matching over 8 bases. The CDR3 DNA follows: TGTGCCATCTCCGGACAGGGATCCTACAATGAGCAGTTCTTC. Its translation: CAISGQGSYNEQFF.